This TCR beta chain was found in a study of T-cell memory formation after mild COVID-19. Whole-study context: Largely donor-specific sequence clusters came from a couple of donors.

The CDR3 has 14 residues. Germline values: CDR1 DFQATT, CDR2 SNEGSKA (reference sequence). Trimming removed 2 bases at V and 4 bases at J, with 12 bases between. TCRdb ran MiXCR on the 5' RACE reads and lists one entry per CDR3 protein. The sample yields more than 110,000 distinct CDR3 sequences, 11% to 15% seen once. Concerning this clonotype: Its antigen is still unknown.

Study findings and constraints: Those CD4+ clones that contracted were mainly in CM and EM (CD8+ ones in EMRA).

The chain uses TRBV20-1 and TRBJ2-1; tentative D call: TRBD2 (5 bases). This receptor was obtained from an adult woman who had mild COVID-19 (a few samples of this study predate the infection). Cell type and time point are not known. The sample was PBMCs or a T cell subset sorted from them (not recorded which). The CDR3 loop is CSARPEGVYNEQFF. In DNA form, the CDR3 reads TGCAGTGCTAGACCTGAGGGAGTATACAATGAGCAGTTCTTC.